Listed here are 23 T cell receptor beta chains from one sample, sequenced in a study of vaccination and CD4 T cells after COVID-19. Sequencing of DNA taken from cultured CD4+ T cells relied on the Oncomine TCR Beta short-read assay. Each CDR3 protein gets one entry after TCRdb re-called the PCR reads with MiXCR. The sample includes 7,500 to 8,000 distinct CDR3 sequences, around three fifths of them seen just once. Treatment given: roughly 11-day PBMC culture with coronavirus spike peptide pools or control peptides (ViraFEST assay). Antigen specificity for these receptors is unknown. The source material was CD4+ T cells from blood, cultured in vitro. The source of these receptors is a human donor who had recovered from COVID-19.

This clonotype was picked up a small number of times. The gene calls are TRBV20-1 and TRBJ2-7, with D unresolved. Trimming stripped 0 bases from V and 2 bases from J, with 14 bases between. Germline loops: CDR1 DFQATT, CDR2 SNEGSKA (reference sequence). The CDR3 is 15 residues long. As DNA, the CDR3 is TGCAGTGCTAGAGATCCCTATGCTCTACCCTACGAGCAGTACTTC. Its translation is CSARDPYALPYEQYF.

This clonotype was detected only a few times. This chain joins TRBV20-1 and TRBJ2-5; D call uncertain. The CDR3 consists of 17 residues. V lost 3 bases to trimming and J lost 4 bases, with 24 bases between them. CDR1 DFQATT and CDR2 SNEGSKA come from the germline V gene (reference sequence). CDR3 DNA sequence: TGCAGTGCTAGTCCAAATACCGGGCCTTATACGGGAGAGACCCAGTACTTC. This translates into CSASPNTGPYTGETQYF.

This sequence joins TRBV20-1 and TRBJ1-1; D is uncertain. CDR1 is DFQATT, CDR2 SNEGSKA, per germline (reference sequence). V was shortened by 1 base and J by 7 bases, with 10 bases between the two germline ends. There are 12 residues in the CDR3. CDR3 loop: CSARVGGLEAFF. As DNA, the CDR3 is TGCAGTGCTAGAGTTGGTGGTCTTGAAGCTTTCTTT.

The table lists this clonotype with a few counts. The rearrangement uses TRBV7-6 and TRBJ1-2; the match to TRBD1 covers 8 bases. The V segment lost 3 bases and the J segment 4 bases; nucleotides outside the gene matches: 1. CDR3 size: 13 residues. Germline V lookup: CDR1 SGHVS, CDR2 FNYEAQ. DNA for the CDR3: TGTGCCAGCAGCTTGGGGACAGGCTATGGCTACACCTTC. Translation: CASSLGTGYGYTF.

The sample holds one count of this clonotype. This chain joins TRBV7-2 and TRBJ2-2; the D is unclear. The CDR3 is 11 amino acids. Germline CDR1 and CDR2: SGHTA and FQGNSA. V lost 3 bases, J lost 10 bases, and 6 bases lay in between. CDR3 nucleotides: TGTGCCAGCAGCTTTTGGGAGGAGCTGTTTTTT. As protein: CASSFWEELFF. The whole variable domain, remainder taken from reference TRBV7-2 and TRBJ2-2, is GAGVSQSPSNKVTEKGKDVELRCDPISGHTALYWYRQSLGQGLEFLIYFQGNSAPDKSGLPSDRFSAERTGGSVSTLTIQRTQQEDSAVYLCASSFWEELFFGEGSRLTVL.

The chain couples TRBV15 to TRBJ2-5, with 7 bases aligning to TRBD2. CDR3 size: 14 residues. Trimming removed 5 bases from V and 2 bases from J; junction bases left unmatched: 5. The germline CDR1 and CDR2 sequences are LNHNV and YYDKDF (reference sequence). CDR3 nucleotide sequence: TGTGCCACCAGCGGGGACTATACTCAAGAGACCCAGTACTTC. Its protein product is CATSGDYTQETQYF.

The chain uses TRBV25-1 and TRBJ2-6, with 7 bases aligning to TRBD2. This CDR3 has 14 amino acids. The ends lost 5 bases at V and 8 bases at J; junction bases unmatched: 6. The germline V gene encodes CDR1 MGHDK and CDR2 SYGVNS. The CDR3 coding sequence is TGTGCCAGCAGTACAACGGGGGGAACCAACGTCCTGACTTTC. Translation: CASSTTGGTNVLTF.

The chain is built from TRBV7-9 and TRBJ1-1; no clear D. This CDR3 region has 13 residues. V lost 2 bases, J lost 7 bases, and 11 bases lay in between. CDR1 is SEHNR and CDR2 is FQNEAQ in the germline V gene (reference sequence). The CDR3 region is CASSLKGPYEAFF. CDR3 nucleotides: TGTGCCAGCAGCTTAAAAGGGCCATATGAAGCTTTCTTT.

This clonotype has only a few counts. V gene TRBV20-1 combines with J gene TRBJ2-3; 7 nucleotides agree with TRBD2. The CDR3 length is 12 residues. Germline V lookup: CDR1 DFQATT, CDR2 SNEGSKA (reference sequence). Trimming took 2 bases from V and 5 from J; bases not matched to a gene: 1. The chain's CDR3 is CSARTGGDTQYF. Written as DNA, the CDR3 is TGCAGTGCTAGAACGGGGGGAGATACGCAGTATTTT.

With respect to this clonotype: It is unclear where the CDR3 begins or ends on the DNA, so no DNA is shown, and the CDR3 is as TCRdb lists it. The CDR3 region is CASTLWAGGAALSF. J is TRBJ1-2 and V is TRBV28; the D call in the table, TRBD1, was not verified against the DNA. Germline-derived CDR1 and CDR2 are MDHEN and SYDVKM. Including both end residues, the CDR3 is 14 amino acids long.

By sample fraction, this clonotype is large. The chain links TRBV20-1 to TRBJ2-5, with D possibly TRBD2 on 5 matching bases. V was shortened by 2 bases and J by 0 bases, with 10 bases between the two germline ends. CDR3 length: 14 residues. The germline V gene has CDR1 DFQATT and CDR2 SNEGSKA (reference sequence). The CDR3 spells CSARFSGYQETQYF. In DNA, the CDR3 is TGCAGTGCTAGATTCAGCGGATACCAAGAGACCCAGTACTTC.

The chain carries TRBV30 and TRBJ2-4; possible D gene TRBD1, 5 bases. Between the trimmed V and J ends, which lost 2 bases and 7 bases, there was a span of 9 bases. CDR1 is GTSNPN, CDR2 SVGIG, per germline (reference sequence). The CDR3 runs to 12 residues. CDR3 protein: CAWSPKGNIQYF. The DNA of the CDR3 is TGTGCCTGGAGTCCCAAGGGGAACATTCAGTACTTC.

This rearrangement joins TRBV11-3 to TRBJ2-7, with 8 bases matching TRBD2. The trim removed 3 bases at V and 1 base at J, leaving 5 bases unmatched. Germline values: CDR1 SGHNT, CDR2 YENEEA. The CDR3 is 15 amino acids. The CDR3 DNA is TGTGCCAGCAGCTTCTTGTTAGCGGGATCCTACGAGCAGTACTTC. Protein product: CASSFLLAGSYEQYF.

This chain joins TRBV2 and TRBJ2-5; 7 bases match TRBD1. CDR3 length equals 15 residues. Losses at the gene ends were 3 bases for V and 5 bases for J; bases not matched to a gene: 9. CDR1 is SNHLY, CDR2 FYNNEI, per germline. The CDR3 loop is CASSEATGVPETQYF. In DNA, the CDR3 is TGTGCCAGCAGTGAGGCAACAGGGGTTCCGGAGACCCAGTACTTC.

CDR3 in DNA: TGTGCCAGCAAGATCAAGTCCGCCGGGGAGCTGTTTTTT. Amino acids: CASKIKSAGELFF. This rearrangement joins TRBV12-3 or TRBV12-4 to TRBJ2-2; D is undetermined. The ends were cut back, 7 bases at V and 6 bases at J, with 12 bases in the middle. This CDR3 comprises 13 residues.

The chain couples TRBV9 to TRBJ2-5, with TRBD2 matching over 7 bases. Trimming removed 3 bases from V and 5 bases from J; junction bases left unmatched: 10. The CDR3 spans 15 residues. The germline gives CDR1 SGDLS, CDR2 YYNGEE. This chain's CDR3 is CASSALWGGWETQYF. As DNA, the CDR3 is TGTGCCAGCAGCGCTCTCTGGGGGGGATGGGAGACCCAGTACTTC.

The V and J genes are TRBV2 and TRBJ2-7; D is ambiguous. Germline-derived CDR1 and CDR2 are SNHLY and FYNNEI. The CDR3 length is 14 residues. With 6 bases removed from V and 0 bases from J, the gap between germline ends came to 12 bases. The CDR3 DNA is TGTGCCAGCAGAGTATCTCTCTTCTCCTACGAGCAGTACTTC. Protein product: CASRVSLFSYEQYF.

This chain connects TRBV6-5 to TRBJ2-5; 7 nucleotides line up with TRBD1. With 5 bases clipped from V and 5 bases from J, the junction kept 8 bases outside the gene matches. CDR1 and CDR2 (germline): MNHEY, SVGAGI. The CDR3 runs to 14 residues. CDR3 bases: TGTGCCAGCAGTAACCTCGACAGGGTGGAGACCCAGTACTTC. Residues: CASSNLDRVETQYF.

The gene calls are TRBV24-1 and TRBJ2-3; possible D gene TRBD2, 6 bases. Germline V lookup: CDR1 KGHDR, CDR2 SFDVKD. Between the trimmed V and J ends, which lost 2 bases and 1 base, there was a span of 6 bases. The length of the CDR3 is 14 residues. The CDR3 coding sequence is TGTGCCACCAGTGATTCTAGCGGCACAGATACGCAGTATTTT. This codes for CATSDSSGTDTQYF.

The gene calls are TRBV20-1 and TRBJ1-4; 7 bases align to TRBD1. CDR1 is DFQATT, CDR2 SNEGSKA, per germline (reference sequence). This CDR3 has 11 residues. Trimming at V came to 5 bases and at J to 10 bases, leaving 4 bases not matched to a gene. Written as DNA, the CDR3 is TGCAGTGCTTATGCAGGGGGAAAACTGTTTTTT. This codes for CSAYAGGKLFF.

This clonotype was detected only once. The CDR3 DNA reads as TGTGCCAGCGTGAAACGGGACAGGGCTTACTATGGCTACACCTTC. Translated, it gives CASVKRDRAYYGYTF. The chain has TRBV6-1 and TRBJ1-2; 9 nucleotides align to TRBD1. CDR1 is MNHNS and CDR2 is SASEGT in the germline V gene. This CDR3 is built from 15 residues. Losses at the gene ends were 8 bases for V and 3 bases for J; bases not matched to a gene: 10.

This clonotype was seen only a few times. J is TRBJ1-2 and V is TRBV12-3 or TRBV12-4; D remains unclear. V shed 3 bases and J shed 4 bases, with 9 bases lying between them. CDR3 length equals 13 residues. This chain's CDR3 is CASSFSTFYGYTF. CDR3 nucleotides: TGTGCCAGCAGTTTCTCAACATTCTATGGCTACACCTTC.

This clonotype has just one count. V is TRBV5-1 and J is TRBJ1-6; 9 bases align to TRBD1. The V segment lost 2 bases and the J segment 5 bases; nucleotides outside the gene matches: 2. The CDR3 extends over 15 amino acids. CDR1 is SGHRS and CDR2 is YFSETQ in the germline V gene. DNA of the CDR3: TGCGCCAGCAGCTTCCGGACAGGGGATAATTCACCCCTCCACTTT. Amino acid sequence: CASSFRTGDNSPLHF.